The rows below give T cell receptor beta chains drawn from one sample of a study of beta chain features in type 1 diabetes. Profiling relied on immunoSEQ multiplex PCR, and the TCRdb table lists in-frame clones only, not all of them. The data hold about 620,000 clones, with around 15% observed a single time. The sequencing input was naive CD4+ T cells from blood. The receptors shown here come from a man aged 18-30 years in good health. Both conserved end residues are part of each CDR3. Fields, in order: V gene, J gene, D gene, clone size, CDR3 DNA, CDR3 protein. D genes are given only for firm matches. Size tells how often a clone was seen (once, few, many) or the class of an expanded clone, and some rows leave it out.

>TRBV6-1|TRBJ2-7|TRBD1|-
TGTGCCAGCCTCGACAGGGGCGCCTACGAGCAGTACTTC
CASLDRGAYEQYF
>TRBV7-9|TRBJ2-1|TRBD1|few
TGTGCCAGCAGCTTAGCGACAGGGGCCTACAATGAGCAGTTCTTC
CASSLATGAYNEQFF
>TRBV27|TRBJ2-7|TRBD2|once
TGTGCCAGCACTCGAAACCGAGCTAGCGGGAGCACCTACGAGCAGTACTTC
CASTRNRASGSTYEQYF
>TRBV5-6|TRBJ1-6|TRBD1|-
TGTGCCAGCAGCTTCCCACAGGGGGCTTGGAATTCACCCCTCCACTTT
CASSFPQGAWNSPLHF
>TRBV10-3|TRBJ1-1|-|few
TGTGCCATCGCCAGCGTACCGAGTCAGATTTCTACTGAAGCTTTCTTT
CAIASVPSQISTEAFF
>TRBV15|TRBJ2-3|-|-
TGTGCCACCAGCAGACACAGACAGACCACAGATACGCAGTATTTT
CATSRHRQTTDTQYF
>TRBV30|TRBJ2-7|TRBD1|-
TGTGCCTGGGGACAGGGCTCCTACGAGCAGTACTTC
CAWGQGSYEQYF
>TRBV6-4|TRBJ2-1|-|-
TGTGCCAGCAGTGACTCGTGGGTAGCCTCAGACAATGAGCAGTTCTTC
CASSDSWVASDNEQFF
>TRBV7-2|TRBJ2-7|TRBD2|-
TGTGCCAGCAGCTTCGTAGCGGGGGTCGGGGACGAGCAGTACTTC
CASSFVAGVGDEQYF
>TRBV7-2|TRBJ2-1|-|few
TGTGCCAGCAGCTTTTGGGAGGAGCGGCACAATGAGCAGTTCTTC
CASSFWEERHNEQFF
>TRBV13|TRBJ2-5|TRBD1|few
TGTGCCAGCAGCTTCTTATTCCGGGACAGGGGCTTCCAAGAGACCCAGTACTTC
CASSFLFRDRGFQETQYF
>TRBV9|TRBJ1-3|-|-
TGTGCCAGCAGCCCCCTTGACAGCTCTGGAAACACCATATATTTT
CASSPLDSSGNTIYF
>TRBV7-9|TRBJ2-1|TRBD2|-
TGTGCCACGAAGATGAGCGGGAGCGTCGGCGAGCAGTTCTTC
CATKMSGSVGEQFF
>TRBV5-4|TRBJ1-1|-|-
TGTGCCAGCAGCGTGGACGGAGCTGAAGCTTTCTTT
CASSVDGAEAFF
>TRBV13|TRBJ1-2|TRBD1|few
TGTGCCAGCAGCTTAGCGGGACAGGGGGCGAAAGGCTACACCTTC
CASSLAGQGAKGYTF
>TRBV11-2|TRBJ2-3|-|-
TGTGCCAGCAGCTTAGATCTGTGGGGGTACACAGATACGCAGTATTTT
CASSLDLWGYTDTQYF
>TRBV4-1|TRBJ2-6|-|few
TGCGCCAGCAGCCATAGTGGGGGAGGTGGGGCCAACGTCCTGACTTTC
CASSHSGGGGANVLTF
>TRBV28|TRBJ2-1|-|few
TGTGCCAGCAGTCGCTCCGCCTACAATGAGCAGTTCTTC
CASSRSAYNEQFF
>TRBV7-3|TRBJ1-2|TRBD1|-
TGTGCCAGCAGCTTAAAGCCTTGGGGACAGGGGGTCTATGGCTACACCTTC
CASSLKPWGQGVYGYTF
>TRBV4-1|TRBJ2-1|-|few
TGCGCCAGCAGCCAAGTCAACCATGAGCAGTTCTTC
CASSQVNHEQFF
>TRBV11-2|TRBJ2-3|-|few
TGTGCCAGCAGCCCGGGGATGACAGATACGCAGTATTTT
CASSPGMTDTQYF
>TRBV30|TRBJ1-2|-|few
TGTGCCTGGAGTGTACCTCCCCGGGGCTACACCTTC
CAWSVPPRGYTF
>TRBV7-3|TRBJ2-3|-|few
TGTGCCAGCAGCTTGAGTGGCGGGGCTAGCACAGATACGCAGTATTTT
CASSLSGGASTDTQYF
>TRBV9|TRBJ2-4|TRBD2|few
TGTGCCAGCAGCGCCCTAGCGGGAGGTTCCAAAAACATTCAGTACTTC
CASSALAGGSKNIQYF
>TRBV28|TRBJ1-2|TRBD1|few
TGTGCCAGCAGTTCCGACAGGGACTGGGGTGCCTATGGCTACACCTTC
CASSSDRDWGAYGYTF
>TRBV10-3|TRBJ2-1|TRBD1|-
TGTGCCATCAGTCCGACAGGGGCAGCCTACAATGAGCAGTTCTTC
CAISPTGAAYNEQFF
>TRBV7-3|TRBJ2-5|-|few
TGTGCCAGCAGCTTAAATGGGCAGGGAATTCAAGAGACCCAGTACTTC
CASSLNGQGIQETQYF
>TRBV2|TRBJ2-3|TRBD2|-
TGTGCCGGCAAAGAGCGGGAGATTTCAGATACGCAGTATTTT
CAGKEREISDTQYF
>TRBV28|TRBJ2-7|TRBD1|few
TGTGCCAGCAGTCTTCCCGGGACAGGTACCTACGAGCAGTACTTC
CASSLPGTGTYEQYF
>TRBV5-1|TRBJ2-7|-|few
TGCGCCAGCAGCCCCGGTGGGGGGTCCTACGAGCAGTACTTC
CASSPGGGSYEQYF